This T cell receptor (beta chain) is from a study of blood T cell repertoires in COVID-19. For the study at large: Samples taken during acute and convalescent COVID-19 were collected in the United States, Italy and Spain. The cDNA or gDNA used as material had been derived from T cells, B-cell-depleted T cells, or PBMCs.

This table comes from immunoSEQ multiplex PCR, and its TCRdb copy is limited to in-frame clones, with some not included. The repertoire holds approximately 300,000 clones, with about nine tenths as singletons. Sequencing was performed on peripheral blood. This TCR came from a man between 50 and 59 years old with active or convalescent COVID-19.

The CDR3 nucleotides read TGCGCCAGCAGCCCCCTCCCAGACGCCGGGAAGCAGTACTTC. Protein: CASSPLPDAGKQYF. V is TRBV5-1 and J is TRBJ2-7; D may be TRBD2 (5 bases). Germline V lookup: CDR1 SGHRS, CDR2 YFSETQ. Between the trimmed V and J ends, which lost 4 bases and 8 bases, there was a span of 19 bases. The CDR3 has 14 residues.